Each of the 28 T cell receptor beta chains below was sequenced from the same sample in a study of T cell responses to AZD1222 COVID-19 vaccine. Assay: immunoSEQ multiplex PCR; the TCRdb copy retains only in-frame clones and omits some. Of about 150,000 clones detected, about 90% appear once; the ten largest clones hold 7.5%. The sample here was peripheral blood, taken 28 days after the second dose of the MenACWY control vaccine. The receptors were gathered from an adult who received the MenACWY meningococcal vaccine as a control.

The J gene is TRBJ2-3, the V gene TRBV6-2 or TRBV6-3; 7 bases are a match to TRBD2. This CDR3 region has 18 residues. The ends lost 2 bases at V and 0 bases at J; junction bases unmatched: 11. Germline CDR1 and CDR2: MNHEY and SVGEGT. The CDR3 nucleotides are TGTGCCAGCAGTTACATCCTAGCGGAGTACACTAGCACAGATACGCAGTATTTT. This encodes CASSYILAEYTSTDTQYF.

This rearrangement joins TRBV7-8 to TRBJ2-2; 7 bases fit TRBD1. CDR3 size: 15 residues. The ends lost 4 bases at V and 0 bases at J; junction bases unmatched: 2. CDR1 is SGHVS and CDR2 is FQNEAQ in the germline V gene. The DNA for the CDR3 is TGTGCCAGCAGCTCGGGACAGTCGAACACCGGGGAGCTGTTTTTT. Translating it yields CASSSGQSNTGELFF.

This clone was counted a single time. V and J are TRBV30 and TRBJ1-6; D ambiguous. Trimming took off 3 bases at V and 5 bases at J, with 8 bases between the two ends. The CDR3 totals 13 residues. CDR1 is GTSNPN and CDR2 is SVGIG in the germline V gene (reference sequence). CDR3: CAWRGTNNSPLHF. The CDR3 DNA reads as TGTGCCTGGAGAGGCACCAATAATTCACCCCTCCACTTT.

This chain uses TRBV5-4 with TRBJ2-1; D possibly matches TRBD1 or TRBD2 (6 bases each). Germline V gives CDR1 SGHNT, CDR2 YYREEE (reference sequence). The V and J ends lost 0 bases and 8 bases respectively, with 15 bases between them. This CDR3 region has 15 residues. The CDR3 DNA sequence: TGTGCCAGCAGCTTGGACTCGGGGGCTCGCGATGAGCAGTTCTTC. Protein product: CASSLDSGARDEQFF.

The chain joins TRBV24-1 to TRBJ1-2; D is undetermined. The CDR3 covers 14 residues. V was cut by 4 bases and J by 3 bases, with 11 bases left in between. Germline V gene lookup returns CDR1 KGHDR and CDR2 SFDVKD. The CDR3 DNA follows: TGTGCCACCAGTGAACGCGCAAAGGACTATGGCTACACCTTC. The encoded protein is CATSERAKDYGYTF.

The chain carries TRBV28 and TRBJ1-1, with D unresolved. Germline CDR1 MDHEN, CDR2 SYDVKM. The CDR3 contains 14 residues. The V and J ends lost 4 bases and 3 bases respectively, with 12 bases between them. The CDR3 DNA sequence: TGTGCCAGCAGTTCCTGGGGTGGGGACACTGAAGCTTTCTTT. Its protein product is CASSSWGGDTEAFF.

The chain is built from TRBV9 and TRBJ2-1; 10 bases are shared with TRBD2. This CDR3 is built from 18 residues. Looked up from germline, CDR1 is SGDLS and CDR2 is YYNGEE. Unmatched junction bases numbered 15, after V lost 0 bases and J lost 9 bases. CDR3: CASSVATGTSATPSEQFF. Written as DNA, the CDR3 is TGTGCCAGCAGCGTAGCTACCGGGACTAGCGCGACACCCTCTGAGCAGTTCTTC.

V gene TRBV5-1 combines with J gene TRBJ2-3, with D possibly TRBD2 on 5 matching bases. The CDR3 consists of 14 residues. Germline V lookup: CDR1 SGHRS, CDR2 YFSETQ. V was trimmed by 0 bases and J by 2 bases, leaving 7 bases between them. Written as DNA, the CDR3 is TGCGCCAGCAGCTTGGCCCGGGACACAGATACGCAGTATTTT. It is translated as CASSLARDTDTQYF.

This chain links TRBV6-5 with TRBJ2-4; 9 nucleotides line up with TRBD2. This CDR3 has 15 residues. V lost 6 bases and J lost 3; bases outside the gene matches: 6. Per germline, CDR1 MNHEY and CDR2 SVGAGI. The CDR3 is CASRSTSGLKNIQYF. The CDR3 DNA reads TGTGCCAGCAGATCGACTAGCGGCCTCAAAAACATTCAGTACTTC.

The V call is TRBV24-1, the J call TRBJ2-1; D possibly corresponds to TRBD1 (5 bases). The V gene lost 4 bases and the J gene lost 5 bases, with 11 bases spanning the gap. The CDR3 length is 14 residues. CDR1 and CDR2 from the germline V gene are KGHDR and SFDVKD. As DNA, the CDR3 is TGTGCCACCAGTGAGTGGGGCCGGAACAATGAGCAGTTCTTC. It translates to CATSEWGRNNEQFF.

The chain is built from TRBV21-1 and TRBJ2-7; TRBD1, the table's D call, lacks a check against the DNA. TRBV21-1 is classified as a pseudogene. This CDR3 has 14 amino acids. The CDR3 region is CASSKWDRDYEQYF. The CDR3 bases are TGTGCCAGCAGCAAGTGGGACAGGGACTACGAGCAGTACTTC.

In this sample, this clone turned up once. This chain connects TRBV29-1 to TRBJ1-1; weak D call: TRBD1 (6 bases). This CDR3 spans 12 amino acids. CDR1 is SQVTM, CDR2 ANQGSEA, per germline. Trimming removed 6 bases at V and 8 bases at J, with 16 bases between. CDR3 coding DNA: TGCAGCGTAGATGGAGGGGGGGCAGAAGCTTTCTTT. As protein: CSVDGGGAEAFF.

The chain uses TRBV28 and TRBJ2-7; D ambiguous. Germline CDR1 and CDR2: MDHEN and SYDVKM. This CDR3 has 12 amino acids. Trimming pared 7 bases from V and 2 bases from J, leaving 9 bases between. The CDR3 DNA is TGTGCCAGCAATAAGGTCCCCTACGAGCAGTACTTC. It encodes CASNKVPYEQYF.

The chain joins TRBV24-1 to TRBJ1-1, with TRBD1 matching over 9 bases. The CDR3 loop spans 14 amino acids. The V gene end was trimmed by 7 bases and the J gene end by 3 bases; junction bases not matched to a gene: 5. Germline V gene sequence: CDR1 KGHDR, CDR2 SFDVKD. The DNA of the CDR3 is TGTGCCACCAGGGGGACAGGGCCGTACACTGAAGCTTTCTTT. It codes for CATRGTGPYTEAFF.

The chain links TRBV6-1 to TRBJ1-5, with 11 bases identical to TRBD1. The CDR3 extends over 18 amino acids. Unmatched junction bases numbered 11, after V lost 1 base and J lost 6 bases. CDR1 is MNHNS and CDR2 is SASEGT in the germline V gene. The CDR3 sequence is CASSEGPPGQGDAQPQHF. The DNA of the CDR3 is TGTGCCAGCAGTGAAGGCCCACCGGGACAGGGGGATGCTCAGCCCCAGCATTTT.

The chain uses TRBV25-1 and TRBJ2-1; 11 bases line up with TRBD2. Germline CDR1 MGHDK, CDR2 SYGVNS. Germline trimming cut 5 bases from V and 8 bases from J; bases unmatched to any gene: 8. This CDR3 region has 15 residues. CDR3 DNA: TGTGCCAGCAGTACACTAGCGGGAGCTTCAGATGAGCAGTTCTTC. This encodes CASSTLAGASDEQFF.

This chain links TRBV6-6 with TRBJ2-7, with TRBD1 as a possible D gene (5 bases). This CDR3 spans 12 amino acids. Germline CDR1 and CDR2: MNHNY and SVGAGI (reference sequence). The germline V and J ends were trimmed by 2 bases and 6 bases, with 8 bases remaining between them. The CDR3 loop reads CASSYQGAEQYF. CDR3 DNA: TGTGCCAGCAGTTACCAAGGGGCCGAGCAGTACTTC.

This clone has a single count. The V gene is TRBV19, the J gene TRBJ2-7, with D possibly called TRBD1 or TRBD2 (5 bases each). The V gene lost 5 bases and the J gene lost 5 bases, with 16 bases spanning the gap. This CDR3 has 14 residues. Germline assignment: CDR1 LNHDA and CDR2 SQIVND (reference sequence). The DNA for the CDR3 is TGTGCCAGTAGTTTCGGGACGGCCCTGGACGAGCAGTACTTC. Translated, it gives CASSFGTALDEQYF.

The chain carries TRBV12-3 or TRBV12-4 and TRBJ1-6, with D possibly matching TRBD1 (6 bases). The V end was cut by 6 bases, the J end by 13 bases, with 13 bases between. This CDR3 has 12 residues. CDR3 sequence reads: CASSLGGQPLHF. The DNA of the CDR3 is TGTGCCAGCAGCCTAGGGGGGCAGCCCCTCCACTTT.

The V and J genes are TRBV27 and TRBJ2-7; no firm D call. In germline, CDR1 is MNHEY, CDR2 SMNVEV (reference sequence). V gave up 0 bases and J gave up 5 bases, with 8 bases separating them. This CDR3 is built from 13 residues. CDR3 in amino acids: CASSLSFLDEQYF. DNA for the CDR3: TGTGCCAGCAGTTTATCGTTCCTCGACGAGCAGTACTTC.

This clone appeared a few times. The chain has TRBV5-1 and TRBJ1-4; TRBD1 might be the D (6 bases). V dropped 4 bases and J dropped 10 bases, with 17 bases sitting between them. Germline CDR1 is SGHRS and CDR2 is YFSETQ. This CDR3 region has 14 residues. The chain's CDR3 is CASSPRRDNLKLFF. In DNA form, the CDR3 reads TGCGCCAGCAGCCCCAGGCGGGACAACTTAAAACTGTTTTTT.

V usage is TRBV7-8 and J usage is TRBJ2-1; 13 bases are shared with TRBD2. V shed 5 bases, J shed 2 bases, and the junction held 3 bases outside the gene matches. The CDR3 has 16 amino acids. CDR1 is SGHVS and CDR2 is FQNEAQ in the germline V gene. CDR3 residues: CASSTGLAGAYNEQFF. The CDR3 DNA is TGTGCCAGCAGCACCGGACTAGCGGGGGCCTACAATGAGCAGTTCTTC.

This sequence joins TRBV18 and TRBJ1-6; 8 bases fit TRBD1. With 5 bases clipped from V and 10 bases from J, the junction kept 10 bases outside the gene matches. The germline CDR1 and CDR2 sequences are KGHSH and LQKENI. The CDR3 length is 15 residues. This CDR3 is CASSAAGQGESPLHF. The CDR3 nucleotides read TGTGCCAGCTCAGCAGCCGGACAGGGTGAATCACCCCTCCACTTT. Full variable domain (missing parts from reference TRBV18 and TRBJ1-6): NAGVMQNPRHLVRRRGQEARLRCSPMKGHSHVYWYRQLPEEGLKFMVYLQKENIIDESGMPKERFSAEFPKEGPSILRIQQVVRGDSAAYFCASSAAGQGESPLHFGNGTRLTVT.

The rearrangement joins TRBV12-3 or TRBV12-4 to TRBJ2-3; D uncertain. The CDR3 runs to 13 residues. V was trimmed by 4 bases and J by 2 bases, leaving 7 bases between them. CDR3: CASSYRPTDTQYF. Here the CDR3 DNA reads TGTGCCAGCAGTTACCGACCCACAGATACGCAGTATTTT.

The chain uses TRBV19 and TRBJ2-5; D perhaps matches TRBD1 (6 bases). V dropped 4 bases and J dropped 5 bases, with 11 bases sitting between them. The germline V gene has CDR1 LNHDA and CDR2 SQIVND (reference sequence). The CDR3 length is 13 residues. CDR3 residues: CASSTQGRETQYF. In nucleotides, the CDR3 is TGTGCCAGTAGTACACAGGGAAGGGAGACCCAGTACTTC.

V is TRBV11-3 and J is TRBJ1-6; D uncertain. There are 15 residues in the CDR3. Trimming removed 0 bases from V and 0 bases from J, with 3 bases in between. CDR1 SGHNT and CDR2 YENEEA come from the germline V gene. This CDR3 is CASSLDSSYNSPLHF. The DNA for the CDR3 is TGTGCCAGCAGCTTAGACAGCTCCTATAATTCACCCCTCCACTTT.

J is TRBJ1-2 and V is TRBV5-1; D gene unclear. V lost 0 bases and J lost 5, with 11 bases in between. Looked up from germline, CDR1 is SGHRS and CDR2 is YFSETQ. The CDR3 length is 14 residues. CDR3 nucleotides: TGCGCCAGCAGCTTGGATGGAGGCTTGTATGGCTACACCTTC. It codes for CASSLDGGLYGYTF.

The rearrangement uses TRBV27 and TRBJ1-1; D not certain. Trimming removed 3 bases at V and 4 bases at J, with 9 bases between. CDR3 size: 13 residues. Looked up from germline, CDR1 is MNHEY and CDR2 is SMNVEV (reference sequence). CDR3 bases: TGTGCCAGCAGTTTGGGAAGACTCACTGAAGCTTTCTTT. Amino acids: CASSLGRLTEAFF.